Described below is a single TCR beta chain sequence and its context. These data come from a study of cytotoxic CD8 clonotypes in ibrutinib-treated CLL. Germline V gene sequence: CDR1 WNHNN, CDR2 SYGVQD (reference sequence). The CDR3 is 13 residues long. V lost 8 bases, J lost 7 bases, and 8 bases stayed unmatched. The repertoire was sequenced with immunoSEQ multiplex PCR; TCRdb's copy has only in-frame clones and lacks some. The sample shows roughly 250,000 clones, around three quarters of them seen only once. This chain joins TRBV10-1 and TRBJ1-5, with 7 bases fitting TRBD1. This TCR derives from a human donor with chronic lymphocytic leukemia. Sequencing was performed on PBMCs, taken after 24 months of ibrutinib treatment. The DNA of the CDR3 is TGCGCCAGCCCCCCGGACAGGACCCAGCCCCAGCATTTT. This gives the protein CASPPDRTQPQHF.